This T cell receptor beta chain was obtained from a study of cytomegalovirus exposure and HLA in healthy donors. On the study more broadly: The 666 first-cohort repertoires shared a platform with the 120 or so validation repertoires, as reported in a later analysis.

Deletions cut 4 bases from V and 2 bases from J, with 11 bases between. The length of the CDR3 is 14 residues. The V gene's germline CDR1 is SGHRS and CDR2 YFSETQ. Regarding the study as a whole: In a later analysis, first-cohort TCR clusters were found to tend to co-occur in the 100 to 150 validation repertoires.

Assay used: immunoSEQ multiplex PCR; TCRdb lists only in-frame clones, some missing. The sample yields some 230,000 clones, 75% to 95% seen once. As regards this clone: Its matching antigen is unknown.

Sequencing used PBMCs. The sequence derives from a woman aged 18-35 years in good health and CMV-seronegative. The V and J genes are TRBV5-1 and TRBJ2-3, with D possibly TRBD2 on 5 matching bases. The CDR3 coding sequence is TGCGCCAGCAGCCCTGGACTGTTCACAGATACGCAGTATTTT. This codes for CASSPGLFTDTQYF.